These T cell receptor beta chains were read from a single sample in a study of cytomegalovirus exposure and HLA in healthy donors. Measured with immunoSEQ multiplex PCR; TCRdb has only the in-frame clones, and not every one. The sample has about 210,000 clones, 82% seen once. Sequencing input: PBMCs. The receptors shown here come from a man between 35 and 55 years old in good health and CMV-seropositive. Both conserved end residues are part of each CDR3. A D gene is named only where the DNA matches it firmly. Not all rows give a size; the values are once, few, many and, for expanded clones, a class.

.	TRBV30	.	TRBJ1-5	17	TGTGCCTGGAGTGCTAGCAGGACAGCGAATAGCAATCAGCCCCAGCATTTT	CAWSASRTANSNQPQHF
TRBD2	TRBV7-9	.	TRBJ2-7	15	TGTGCCAGCAGACGACTAGCGGGTGAGATCTACGAGCAGTACTTC	CASRRLAGEIYEQYF
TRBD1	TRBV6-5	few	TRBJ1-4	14	TGTGCCAGCAGTTTGACAGGGAGTAAGGGAAAACTGTTTTTT	CASSLTGSKGKLFF
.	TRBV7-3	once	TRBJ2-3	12	TGTGCCAGCAGCTCAAGCACAGATACGCAGTATTTT	CASSSSTDTQYF
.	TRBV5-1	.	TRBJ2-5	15	TGCGCCAGCAGCCCGGGGACTCCCCTACAAGAGACCCAGTACTTC	CASSPGTPLQETQYF
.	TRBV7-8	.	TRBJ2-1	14	TGTGCCAGCAGCTTAGTGGCGGAGAACAATGAGCAGTTCTTC	CASSLVAENNEQFF
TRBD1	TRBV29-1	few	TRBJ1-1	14	TGCAGCGTGTATGGACAGGGTTCATATGCTGAAGCTTTCTTT	CSVYGQGSYAEAFF
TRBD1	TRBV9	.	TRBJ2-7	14	TGTGCCAGCAGCGGCCGGGACAGGGACTACGAGCAGTACTTC	CASSGRDRDYEQYF
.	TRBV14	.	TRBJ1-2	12	TGTGCCAGCAGCCCAATGAGCGGGTCCCCGCTCTTC	CASSPMSGSPLF
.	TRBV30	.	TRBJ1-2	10	TGTGCCTGGGGAGAATATGGCTACACCTTC	CAWGEYGYTF
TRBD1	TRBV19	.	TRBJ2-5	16	TGTGCCAGTAGTATTGCCGGGACAGGGGGAGGAGGGACCCAGTACTTC	CASSIAGTGGGGTQYF
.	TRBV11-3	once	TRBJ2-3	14	TGTGCCAGCAGCTTAGAGGGGGGTAGTGATACGCAGTATTTT	CASSLEGGSDTQYF
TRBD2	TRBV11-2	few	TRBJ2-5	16	TGTGCCAGCAGCCCCCCACTGTGGGGGGAGGGGGAGACCCAGTACTTC	CASSPPLWGEGETQYF
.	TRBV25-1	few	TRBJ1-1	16	TGTGCCAGCAGTGAATTAAGAGGAGGGGTTGTATCTGAAGCTTTCTTT	CASSELRGGVVSEAFF
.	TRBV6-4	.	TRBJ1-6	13	TGTGCCAGCAACGGACAGAGGGGTTCACCCCTCCACTTT	CASNGQRGSPLHF
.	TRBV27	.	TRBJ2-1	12	TGTGCCAGCAGTTTAAGGGGGAGTGAGCAGTTCTTC	CASSLRGSEQFF
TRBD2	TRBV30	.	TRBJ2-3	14	TGTGCCTGGACCAGCGGGATGGGGTCAGATACGCAGTATTTT	CAWTSGMGSDTQYF
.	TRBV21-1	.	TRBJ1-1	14	TGTGCCAGAGAGGACAGAACCACGAACACTGAAGCTTTCTTT	CAREDRTTNTEAFF
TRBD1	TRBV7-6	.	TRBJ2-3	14	TGTGCCAGCAGCTTAGGACAGGGGAGAGATACGCAGTATTTT	CASSLGQGRDTQYF
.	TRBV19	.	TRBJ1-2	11	TGTGCCAGTAGACAGGGAGAAGGCTACACCTTC	CASRQGEGYTF
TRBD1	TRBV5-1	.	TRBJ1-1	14	TGCGCCAGCAGTCGGGACAGCACCCTAGGGGAAGCTTTCTTT	CASSRDSTLGEAFF
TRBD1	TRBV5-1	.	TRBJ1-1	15	TGCGCCAGCAGCTTGGACGGGACAGGGAATCAGGGAGCTTTCTTT	CASSLDGTGNQGAFF
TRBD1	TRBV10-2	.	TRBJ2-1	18	TGCGCCAGCAGTCAATCCAGGGGCCAAGACTTGTTACAGGGGGAGCAGTTCTTC	CASSQSRGQDLLQGEQFF
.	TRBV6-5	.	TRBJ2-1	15	TGTGCCAGCAGTTACTACCAGGGGTCCTACAATGAGCAGTTCTTC	CASSYYQGSYNEQFF
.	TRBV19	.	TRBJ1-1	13	TGTGCCAGTAGTACAGGCGTAAACACTGAAGCTTTCTTT	CASSTGVNTEAFF
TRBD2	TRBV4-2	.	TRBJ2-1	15	TGTGCCAGCAGTCTTAGCGGGAGCTCCTACAATGAGCAGTTCTTC	CASSLSGSSYNEQFF
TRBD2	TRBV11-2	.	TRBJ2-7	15	TGTGCCAGCAGCCCGGGACTAGCGGATACCTACGAGCAGTACTTC	CASSPGLADTYEQYF
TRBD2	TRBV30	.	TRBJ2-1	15	TGTGCCTGGAATCACGGGACTAGTATCTACAATGAGCAGTTCTTC	CAWNHGTSIYNEQFF
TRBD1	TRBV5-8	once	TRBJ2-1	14	TGTGCCAGCAGCTTGACAGGGGCGCGGAATGAGCAGTTCTTC	CASSLTGARNEQFF
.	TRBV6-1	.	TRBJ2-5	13	TGTGCCAGCAGTGAAATAAGGGGAGAGACCCAGTACTTC	CASSEIRGETQYF
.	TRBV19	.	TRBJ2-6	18	TGTGCCAGTAGTATTTTACCAGGGTCAAACTCTGGGGCCAACGTCCTGACTTTC	CASSILPGSNSGANVLTF
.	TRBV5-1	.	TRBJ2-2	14	TGCGCCAGCAGCTTCCGGGAAAACACCGGGGAGCTGTTTTTT	CASSFRENTGELFF
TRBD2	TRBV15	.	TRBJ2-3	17	TGTGCCACCAGCACTAGACTAGCGGGAGGCATTACAGATACGCAGTATTTT	CATSTRLAGGITDTQYF
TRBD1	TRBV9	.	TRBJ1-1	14	TGTGCCAGCAGCCAGACAGGGACGACCACTGAAGCTTTCTTT	CASSQTGTTTEAFF
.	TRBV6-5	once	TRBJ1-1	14	TGTGCCAGCAGTTACGGACTAGTGAACACTGAAGCTTTCTTT	CASSYGLVNTEAFF
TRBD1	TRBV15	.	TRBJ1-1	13	TGTGCCACCAGCAGTCAGGGGGGCACTGAAGCTTTCTTT	CATSSQGGTEAFF
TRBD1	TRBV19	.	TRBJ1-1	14	TGTGCCAGTAGTATGAACAGGGGGAACACTGAAGCTTTCTTT	CASSMNRGNTEAFF
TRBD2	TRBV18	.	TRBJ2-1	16	TGTGCCAGCTCACCACTGACTAGCGGGCGCTACAATGAGCAGTTCTTC	CASSPLTSGRYNEQFF
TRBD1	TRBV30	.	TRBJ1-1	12	TGTGCCTGGAGTGGGGACAGGGCTGAAGCTTTCTTT	CAWSGDRAEAFF
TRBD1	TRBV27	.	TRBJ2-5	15	TGTGCCAGCAGTGCCCCACAGGGGGCGAGGGAGACCCAGTACTTC	CASSAPQGARETQYF
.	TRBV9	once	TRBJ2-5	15	TGTGCCAGCAGCTCTATGACAGGATTACAAGAGACCCAGTACTTC	CASSSMTGLQETQYF
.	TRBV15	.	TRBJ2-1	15	TGTGCCACCAGCAGGCGGGCGGGCCCCTACAATGAGCAGTTCTTC	CATSRRAGPYNEQFF
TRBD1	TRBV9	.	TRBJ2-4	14	TGTGCCAGCAGCACAGCGACAGGGGCGGAGATTCAGTACTTC	CASSTATGAEIQYF
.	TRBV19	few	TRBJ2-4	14	TGTGCCAGTAGTATCGTCAGGGGATCTGACATTCAGTACTTC	CASSIVRGSDIQYF
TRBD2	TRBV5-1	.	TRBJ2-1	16	TGCGCCAGCAGCTTGGTGCCGTCAGCGGGAGAGGATGAGCAGTTCTTC	CASSLVPSAGEDEQFF
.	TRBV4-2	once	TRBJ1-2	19	TGTGCCAGCAGCCAAGACGAAACTTCCCGATCAGGGCCCAACTATGGCTACACCTTC	CASSQDETSRSGPNYGYTF
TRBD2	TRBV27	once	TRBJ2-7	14	TGTGCCAGCATGCCGGGACTAGCGTCCTACGAGCAGTACTTC	CASMPGLASYEQYF
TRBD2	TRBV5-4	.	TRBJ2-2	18	TGTGCCAGCAGCTTGGGACTAGCGGGAGGGTCGGGTACCGGGGAGCTGTTTTTT	CASSLGLAGGSGTGELFF
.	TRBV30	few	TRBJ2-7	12	TGTGCCTGGAGTCGACTTTACTACGAGCAGTACTTC	CAWSRLYYEQYF
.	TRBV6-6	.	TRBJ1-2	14	TGTGCCAGCAGTCAAGACAGGCCAAGATATGGCTACACCTTC	CASSQDRPRYGYTF
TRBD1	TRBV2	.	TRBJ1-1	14	TGTGCCAGCAGTGAAAACAGGGGGGACACTGAAGCTTTCTTT	CASSENRGDTEAFF
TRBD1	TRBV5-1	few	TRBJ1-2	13	TGCGCCAGCGGGACAGGGAAAAAGGACGGCTACACCTTC	CASGTGKKDGYTF
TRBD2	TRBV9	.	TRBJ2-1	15	TGTGCCAGCAGCGGTCTAGCGGGAGGGTACAATGAGCAGTTCTTC	CASSGLAGGYNEQFF
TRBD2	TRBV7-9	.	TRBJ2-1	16	TGTGCCAGCAGCTTACCCCTAGCGGGAGCCTACAATGAGCAGTTCTTC	CASSLPLAGAYNEQFF